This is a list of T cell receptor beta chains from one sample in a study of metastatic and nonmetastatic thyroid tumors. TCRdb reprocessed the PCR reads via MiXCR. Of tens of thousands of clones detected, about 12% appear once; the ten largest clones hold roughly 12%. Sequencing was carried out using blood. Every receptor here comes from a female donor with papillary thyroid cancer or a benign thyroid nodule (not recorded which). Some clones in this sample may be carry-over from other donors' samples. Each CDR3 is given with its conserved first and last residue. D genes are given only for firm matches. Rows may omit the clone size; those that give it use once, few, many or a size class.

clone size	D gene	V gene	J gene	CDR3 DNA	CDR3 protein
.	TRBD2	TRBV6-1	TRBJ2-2	TGTGCCAGCAGTCTAGCGGGAGCGCAAGACACCAGGGAGCTGTTTTTT	CASSLAGAQDTRELFF
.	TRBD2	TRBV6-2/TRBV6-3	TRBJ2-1	TGTGCCAGCAGTTACTCAGGACTAGCGGGGTCCTACAATGAGCAGTTCTTC	CASSYSGLAGSYNEQFF
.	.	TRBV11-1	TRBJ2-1	TGTGCCAGCAGCGCAGAGACAGGCTCCTACAATGGGCAGTTCTTC	CASSAETGSYNGQFF
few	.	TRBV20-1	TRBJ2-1	TGCAGTGCTCGGGGGGACAATGATCAGTTCTTT	CSARGDNDQFF
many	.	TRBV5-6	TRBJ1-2	TGTGCCAGCAGCTACGGACAGCCCTATGGCTACACCTTC	CASSYGQPYGYTF
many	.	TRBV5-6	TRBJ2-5	TGTGCCAGCAGCTTAGGGATAGGGGGAGGGTACCAAGAGACCCAGTACTTC	CASSLGIGGGYQETQYF
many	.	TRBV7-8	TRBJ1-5	TGTGCCAGCAGCTATGCTAGCACCTTTAGCAATCAGCCCCAGCATTTT	CASSYASTFSNQPQHF
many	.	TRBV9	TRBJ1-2	TGTGCCAGCAGCGCTCACTCGACATACTATGGCTACACCTTC	CASSAHSTYYGYTF
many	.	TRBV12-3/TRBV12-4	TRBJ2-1	TGTGCCAGCAGCCCTCCAGGGGAGAATGAGCAGTTCTTC	CASSPPGENEQFF
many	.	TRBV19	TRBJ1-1	TGTGCCAGTAGTATATGGGGTTTGAACACTGAAGCTTTCTTT	CASSIWGLNTEAFF
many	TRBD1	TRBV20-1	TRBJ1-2	TGCAGTGCTAGAGGAACAGGGGTAGTCGGTGGCTACACCTTC	CSARGTGVVGGYTF
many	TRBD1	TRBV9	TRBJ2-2	TGTGCCAGCAGCGTCTGGGGACAGGGGAACACCGGGGAGCTGTTTTTT	CASSVWGQGNTGELFF
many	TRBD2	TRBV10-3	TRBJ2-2	TGTGCATCACTAGCGCTTACCGGGGAGCTGTTTTTT	CASLALTGELFF
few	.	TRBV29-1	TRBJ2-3	TGCAGCGTTGGAAGTCGCGGGACCCGCACAGATACGCAGTATTTT	CSVGSRGTRTDTQYF